What follows are 27 T cell receptor beta chains derived from one specimen sequenced in a study of cytomegalovirus exposure and HLA in healthy donors. The method was immunoSEQ multiplex PCR; TCRdb's version includes in-frame clones alone and lacks a portion of them. Among more than 200,000 clones listed, 90% were seen once. Specimen: PBMCs. These TCRs come from a woman under 40 in good health and CMV-seronegative.

The J gene is TRBJ2-6, the V gene TRBV6-1; D possibly corresponds to TRBD1 (5 bases). The V gene lost 5 bases and the J gene lost 4 bases, with 9 bases spanning the gap. Germline V gives CDR1 MNHNS, CDR2 SASEGT. This CDR3 is 14 amino acids long. The CDR3 loop reads CASSRGSGANVLTF. In DNA, the CDR3 is TGTGCCAGCAGTAGGGGCTCAGGGGCCAACGTCCTGACTTTC.

This sequence joins TRBV4-1 and TRBJ2-3; D perhaps matches TRBD2 (6 bases). Germline V CDR1 and CDR2: MGHRA, YSYEKL. Trimming took off 0 bases at V and 6 bases at J, with 16 bases between the two ends. CDR3 length: 16 amino acids. The chain's CDR3 is CASSQEGTGVADTQYF. CDR3 in DNA: TGCGCCAGCAGCCAAGAAGGGACGGGAGTTGCGGATACGCAGTATTTT.

This sequence joins TRBV19 and TRBJ2-7, with D possibly being TRBD2 (6 bases). The germline V gene encodes CDR1 LNHDA and CDR2 SQIVND (reference sequence). The CDR3 runs to 14 residues. Trimming shortened V by 1 base and J by 2 bases, and 9 bases separated the two germline ends. CDR3 amino acids: CASSIVGGPYEQYF. In DNA form, the CDR3 reads TGTGCCAGTAGTATAGTTGGAGGGCCCTACGAGCAGTACTTC.

The rearrangement links TRBV28 to TRBJ1-4; D is possibly TRBD1 (5 bases). This CDR3 spans 13 amino acids. The ends were cut back, 3 bases at V and 7 bases at J, with 9 bases in the middle. In germline, CDR1 is MDHEN, CDR2 SYDVKM. The CDR3 region is CASSLAGPEKLFF. The DNA for the CDR3 is TGTGCCAGCAGTTTGGCAGGGCCTGAAAAACTGTTTTTT.

The chain has TRBV9 and TRBJ2-1; D ambiguous. Trimming removed 2 bases from V and 4 bases from J, with 4 bases in between. The V gene's germline CDR1 is SGDLS and CDR2 YYNGEE. This CDR3 comprises 12 residues. The CDR3 reads CASSVKYNEQFF. Here the CDR3 DNA reads TGTGCCAGCAGCGTGAAGTACAATGAGCAGTTCTTC.

The chain uses TRBV6-6 and TRBJ2-4; D gene unclear. Trimming cost V 6 bases and J 1 base, with 1 base left between them. CDR3 length: 11 amino acids. Germline V gene lookup returns CDR1 MNHNY and CDR2 SVGAGI (reference sequence). For the CDR3, the DNA is TGTGCCAGCAGGGCCAAAAACATTCAGTACTTC. Translation gives CASRAKNIQYF.

The chain couples TRBV9 to TRBJ1-4, with TRBD1 identical over 7 bases. V was clipped by 4 bases and J by 7 bases; unmatched bases: 13. Germline CDR1 reads SGDLS; CDR2 reads YYNGEE. The CDR3 is 16 amino acids. The CDR3 reads CASSITGVMGIEKLFF. CDR3 DNA: TGTGCCAGCAGCATAACAGGGGTGATGGGAATTGAAAAACTGTTTTTT.

This clone was observed a single time. V and J are TRBV19 and TRBJ2-7; D possibly corresponds to TRBD1 (8 bases). With 2 bases removed from V and 5 bases from J, the gap between germline ends came to 22 bases. The CDR3 loop spans 17 amino acids. Germline CDR1 and CDR2: LNHDA and SQIVND (reference sequence). The CDR3 here is CASSITWTGSSGNEQYF. The CDR3 region has the DNA TGTGCCAGTAGTATAACCTGGACAGGGTCCAGCGGGAACGAGCAGTACTTC.

This chain joins TRBV2 and TRBJ2-1; 11 bases are a match to TRBD1. Germline V gives CDR1 SNHLY, CDR2 FYNNEI. This CDR3 is built from 17 residues. The V segment lost 5 bases and the J segment 8 bases; nucleotides outside the gene matches: 14. The CDR3 DNA follows: TGTGCCAGCAGTTCTAACCCGGGACAGGGGGAATATGATGAGCAGTTCTTC. This encodes CASSSNPGQGEYDEQFF.

V usage is TRBV28 and J usage is TRBJ1-5, with a tentative D call TRBD1 (5 bases). The CDR3 sequence is 17 residues long. Germline-derived CDR1 and CDR2 are MDHEN and SYDVKM. V lost 3 bases to trimming and J lost 4 bases, with 19 bases between them. CDR3 nucleotide sequence: TGTGCCAGCAGTTTCCTCACACAGACAGACCTGAATCAGCCCCAGCATTTT. This encodes CASSFLTQTDLNQPQHF.

The V gene is TRBV5-1, the J gene TRBJ2-1; D call uncertain. V was cut by 5 bases and J by 9 bases, with 18 bases left in between. The CDR3 totals 14 residues. Germline values: CDR1 SGHRS, CDR2 YFSETQ. The DNA of the CDR3 is TGCGCCAGCAGATCCTCGGGCTCGGCGGCTGAGCAGTTCTTC. Amino acids: CASRSSGSAAEQFF. The full variable domain, with the rest looked up from reference TRBV5-1 and TRBJ2-1, is KAGVTQTPRYLIKTRGQQVTLSCSPISGHRSVSWYQQTPGQGLQFLFEYFSETQRNKGNFPGRFSGRQFSNSRSEMNVSTLELGDSALYLCASRSSGSAAEQFFGPGTRLTVL.

The chain recombines TRBV7-9 with TRBJ2-7; D possibly corresponds to TRBD2 (6 bases). The CDR3 loop spans 12 amino acids. Germline V gene lookup returns CDR1 SEHNR and CDR2 FQNEAQ (reference sequence). V gave up 3 bases and J gave up 6 bases, with 9 bases separating them. DNA of the CDR3: TGTGCCAGCAGCTTTCTAGCGTCCGAGCAGTACTTC. Translated, it gives CASSFLASEQYF.

CDR3 DNA: TGCGCCAGCAGCCAAGACAGGGCAGGGGGCTCCTACGAGCAGTACTTC. Its translation is CASSQDRAGGSYEQYF. The genes are TRBV4-1 and TRBJ2-7; 7 bases align to TRBD1. Germline lookup yields CDR1 MGHRA and CDR2 YSYEKL. CDR3 length equals 16 residues. Trimming at V came to 0 bases and at J to 0 bases, leaving 5 bases not matched to a gene.

The chain employs TRBV4-3 and TRBJ2-5, with D possibly matching TRBD1 (6 bases). Deletions cut 3 bases from V and 2 bases from J, with 19 bases between. Germline-derived CDR1 and CDR2 are LGHNA and YSLEER. This CDR3 has 17 residues. The CDR3 DNA is TGCGCCAGCAGCCAGGAGATACAGGGAGTGGGTCAAGAGACCCAGTACTTC. This encodes CASSQEIQGVGQETQYF.

The V and J genes are TRBV30 and TRBJ2-1, with 8 bases that match TRBD1. The germline V gene encodes CDR1 GTSNPN and CDR2 SVGIG (reference sequence). CDR3 length: 15 amino acids. After removal of 5 bases from V and 2 bases from J, the junction contained 8 bases not matched to a gene. The CDR3 is CAWQGGQGTYNEQFF. CDR3 sequence (DNA): TGTGCCTGGCAGGGAGGACAGGGTACCTACAATGAGCAGTTCTTC. The variable domain in full, with the rest retrieved from reference TRBV30 and TRBJ2-1, is SQTIHQWPATLVQPVGSPLSLECTVEGTSNPNLYWYRQAAGRGLQLLFYSVGIGQISSEVPQNLSASRPQDRQFILSSKKLLLSDSGFYLCAWQGGQGTYNEQFFGPGTRLTVL.

This chain joins TRBV28 and TRBJ2-1; D is uncertain. V was clipped by 6 bases and J by 4 bases, with 13 bases between them. Germline CDR1 MDHEN, CDR2 SYDVKM. This CDR3 has 14 residues. CDR3 in amino acids: CASSHSVLYNEQFF. The CDR3 nucleotides are TGTGCCAGCAGCCATAGTGTCCTATACAATGAGCAGTTCTTC. The full variable domain, completed using reference TRBV28 and TRBJ2-1, is DVKVTQSSRYLVKRTGEKVFLECVQDMDHENMFWYRQDPGLGLRLIYFSYDVKMKEKGDIPEGYSVSREKKERFSLILESASTNQTSMYLCASSHSVLYNEQFFGPGTRLTVL.

The chain joins TRBV4-1 to TRBJ2-3; D is possibly TRBD2 (5 bases). Trimming took off 1 base at V and 2 bases at J, with 13 bases between the two ends. Looked up from germline, CDR1 is MGHRA and CDR2 is YSYEKL. This CDR3 is 16 amino acids long. The CDR3 loop reads CASSQVGRRYTDTQYF. For the CDR3, the DNA is TGCGCCAGCAGCCAAGTAGGGAGAAGGTACACAGATACGCAGTATTTT.

This chain connects TRBV25-1 to TRBJ1-1; perhaps TRBD1 as D (6 bases). V lost 3 bases and J 1 base, leaving 15 bases between the germline ends. This CDR3 has 16 residues. Germline V gives CDR1 MGHDK, CDR2 SYGVNS. CDR3 sequence reads: CASSDSISGENTEAFF. Written as DNA, the CDR3 is TGTGCCAGCAGTGACAGTATATCAGGGGAGAACACTGAAGCTTTCTTT.

The J gene is TRBJ2-5, the V gene TRBV5-1, with 10 bases that match TRBD2. The V segment lost 4 bases and the J segment 4 bases; nucleotides outside the gene matches: 1. Germline loops: CDR1 SGHRS, CDR2 YFSETQ. This CDR3 contains 13 residues. The DNA for the CDR3 is TGCGCCAGCAGCGTAGCGGGAGGAGAGACCCAGTACTTC. It specifies CASSVAGGETQYF.

The chain uses TRBV7-6 and TRBJ2-5; no reliable D call. Germline-derived CDR1 and CDR2 are SGHVS and FNYEAQ. Deletions cut 1 base from V and 1 base from J, with 10 bases between. The CDR3 length is 15 residues. As DNA, the CDR3 is TGTGCCAGCAGCTTAGACATTAGGGCCCAAGAGACCCAGTACTTC. It is translated as CASSLDIRAQETQYF.

This chain uses TRBV7-9 with TRBJ2-7; D unclear. Germline CDR1 SEHNR, CDR2 FQNEAQ (reference sequence). V shed 4 bases and J shed 5 bases, with 9 bases lying between them. This CDR3 has 12 residues. The CDR3 loop reads CASSYGINEQYF. CDR3 in DNA: TGTGCCAGCAGCTACGGAATTAACGAGCAGTACTTC.

The chain recombines TRBV28 with TRBJ2-7; 9 positions agree with TRBD1. The J segment lost 5 bases and the V segment lost 6 bases, leaving 5 bases of the junction unmatched. The germline gives CDR1 MDHEN, CDR2 SYDVKM. CDR3 length equals 13 residues. CDR3 loop: CASSSGQGDEQYF. In DNA form, the CDR3 reads TGTGCCAGCAGCTCGGGACAGGGTGACGAGCAGTACTTC.

The rearrangement joins TRBV2 to TRBJ1-5, with 11 bases identical to TRBD1. The CDR3 is 16 residues long. The V gene end was trimmed by 9 bases and the J gene end by 3 bases; junction bases not matched to a gene: 10. In germline, CDR1 is SNHLY, CDR2 FYNNEI. This CDR3 reads CASKGQGGVINQPQHF. The CDR3 nucleotides read TGTGCCAGTAAGGGACAGGGGGGGGTCATCAATCAGCCCCAGCATTTT. Drawing the rest from reference TRBV2 and TRBJ1-5, the complete variable domain is EPEVTQTPSHQVTQMGQEVILRCVPISNHLYFYWYRQILGQKVEFLVSFYNNEISEKSEIFDDQFSVERPDGSNFTLKIRSTKLEDSAMYFCASKGQGGVINQPQHFGDGTRLSIL.

The chain joins TRBV7-9 to TRBJ2-7; 12 positions match TRBD2. Germline CDR1 is SEHNR and CDR2 is FQNEAQ (reference sequence). The CDR3 covers 16 residues. The junction had 6 bases not matched to a gene; V was cut back by 4 bases and J by 2 bases. Here the CDR3 reads CASSSGLAGPAYEQYF. CDR3 DNA sequence: TGTGCCAGCAGCTCGGGACTAGCGGGCCCGGCCTACGAGCAGTACTTC.

The chain joins TRBV27 to TRBJ2-3, with 10 bases identical to TRBD2. The CDR3 consists of 16 residues. Germline CDR1 is MNHEY and CDR2 is SMNVEV (reference sequence). The V and J ends lost 2 bases and 4 bases, in that order; junction bases with no gene match: 6. The CDR3 here is CASSLASGSWSDTQYF. The CDR3, as DNA: TGTGCCAGCAGTTTAGCTAGCGGGAGTTGGTCAGATACGCAGTATTTT.

In its sample, this clone was seen a few times. The DNA is left out, because the CDR3 cannot be placed on it with certainty; the CDR3 is given as TCRdb lists it. The chain recombines TRBV19 with TRBJ1-5. Germline V CDR1 and CDR2: LNHDA, SQIVND (reference sequence). 15 amino acids form the CDR3, both terminal residues included. CDR3 region: CASSANRGGVSPSIF.

About this clone: The sample carries other DNA sequences with the same CDR3. This rearrangement joins TRBV11-3 to TRBJ2-7, with unresolved D. CDR1 SGHNT and CDR2 YENEEA come from the germline V gene. V was trimmed by 1 base and J by 1 base, leaving 5 bases between them. The CDR3 extends over 13 amino acids. CDR3 sequence: CASSLAVSYEQYF. CDR3 nucleotides: TGTGCCAGCAGCTTAGCTGTGTCCTACGAGCAGTACTTC.